The clone carrying this T cell receptor (beta chain) was observed many times. The data were obtained in a study of human T cells and chemical hapten exposure. Original processing methods: A per-sample median of around 100,000 TCRs was observed, with counts ranging from about 20,000 to 690,600. TCRdb passed the RACE reads through MiXCR, listing each CDR3 protein once. Here the V and J calls rest on TCRdb's processing, not on the authors' analysis. Of more than 75,000 distinct CDR3 sequences in the sample, around 8.7% are singletons; the top ten hold approximately 1.5%. V lost 2 bases, J lost 5 bases, and 13 bases lay in between. Germline lookup yields CDR1 ENHRY and CDR2 SYGVKD. The length of the CDR3 is 14 residues. Indicated time point: healthy volunteer bleed at 6 weeks. Someone pulled total RNA out of unfractionated whole blood.

Sequencing was done on a sample of whole blood. This chain links TRBV10-3 with TRBJ2-7; no clear D. The clonotype was recovered from a male donor in good health. Some clones in this sample may be carry-over from other donors' samples. The CDR3 DNA is TGTGCCATCAGTGAGACCCTCTTAAAGAACGAGCAGTACTTC. This sequence encodes CAISETLLKNEQYF.